Listed below are T cell receptor beta chains from one sample, sequenced in a study of blood T cell repertoires in COVID-19. The protocol was immunoSEQ multiplex PCR, while the TCRdb copy is restricted to in-frame clones and leaves out a portion. Of fewer than 350,000 clones in the sample, 65% to 90% were seen once. The material sequenced was peripheral blood. The receptors stem from a woman in her sixties or seventies with COVID-19, enrolled during active disease. CDR3s include the opening cysteine and the closing phenylalanine or tryptophan. The D gene is left open where the match is weak. Only some rows state a clone size, as once, few, many or a class for expanded clones.

size,D,J,V,CDR3,DNA
-,-,TRBJ1-1,TRBV6-1,CASSEERGTEAFF,TGTGCCAGCAGTGAAGAAAGGGGCACTGAAGCTTTCTTT
few,-,TRBJ2-3,TRBV30,CAWRVTAVGNTDTQYF,TGTGCCTGGAGAGTAACAGCAGTTGGCAACACAGATACGCAGTATTTT
few,TRBD2,TRBJ2-1,TRBV5-1,CASSSSRRGASSYNEQFF,TGCGCCAGCAGTTCGTCGCGGCGGGGGGCGAGCTCCTACAATGAGCAGTTCTTC
-,-,TRBJ1-5,TRBV5-1,CASSLDQDQPQHF,TGCGCCAGCAGCTTGGATCAGGATCAGCCCCAGCATTTT
-,TRBD2,TRBJ2-1,TRBV3-1/TRBV3-2,CASSQDRRTSGVYNEQFF,TGTGCCAGCAGCCAAGATAGGAGGACTAGCGGAGTTTACAATGAGCAGTTCTTC
-,TRBD1,TRBJ1-2,TRBV27,CASSYGTGFYGYTF,TGTGCCAGCAGTTATGGGACAGGGTTCTATGGCTACACCTTC
-,TRBD1,TRBJ2-5,TRBV2,CASSGIRGQNQQETQYF,TGTGCCAGCAGTGGTATAAGGGGACAGAACCAACAAGAGACCCAGTACTTC
-,TRBD2,TRBJ2-2,TRBV7-9,CASSLLAGVTGELFF,TGTGCCAGCAGCTTACTAGCGGGGGTTACCGGGGAGCTGTTTTTT
-,-,TRBJ1-1,TRBV2,CASTEGTDTEAFF,TGTGCCAGCACGGAGGGTACGGACACTGAAGCTTTCTTT
-,-,TRBJ1-5,TRBV7-9,CASSLEGDWGPQHF,TGTGCCAGCAGCTTAGAGGGGGATTGGGGGCCCCAGCATTTT
-,TRBD1,TRBJ1-2,TRBV12-3/TRBV12-4,CASSPRTGGGYTF,TGTGCCAGCAGTCCTCGGACAGGGGGCGGCTACACCTTC
-,TRBD1,TRBJ1-1,TRBV27,CASSGNRGANTEAFF,TGTGCCAGCAGTGGGAACAGGGGGGCGAACACTGAAGCTTTCTTT
-,-,TRBJ2-3,TRBV18,CASSQSRTDTQYF,TGTGCCAGCTCTCAGTCCAGAACAGATACGCAGTATTTT
-,TRBD1,TRBJ2-3,TRBV10-2,CASSKGQARTDTQYF,TGCGCCAGCAGTAAGGGACAGGCCCGCACAGATACGCAGTATTTT
-,TRBD1,TRBJ1-2,TRBV7-2,CATLGTAIYGYTF,TGTGCCACCCTCGGGACAGCGATCTATGGCTACACCTTC
-,TRBD1,TRBJ1-2,TRBV3-1/TRBV3-2,CASSQSSGTGTFNYGYTF,TGTGCCAGCAGCCAATCCTCCGGGACAGGGACCTTCAACTATGGCTACACCTTC
once,TRBD2,TRBJ2-7,TRBV19,CASSRTSGFPSYEQYF,TGTGCCAGTAGTAGGACTAGCGGTTTCCCCTCCTACGAGCAGTACTTC
-,TRBD2,TRBJ2-3,TRBV15,CATSRDGAGVVDTQYF,TGTGCCACCAGCAGAGATGGAGCGGGGGTAGTAGATACGCAGTATTTT
few,-,TRBJ2-5,TRBV24-1,CATRGHQNGETQYF,TGTGCCACCAGAGGACACCAAAACGGCGAGACCCAGTACTTC
-,-,TRBJ1-1,TRBV5-4,CASRTGGSGTEAFF,TGTGCCAGCAGGACCGGGGGATCGGGCACTGAAGCTTTCTTT
-,TRBD1,TRBJ2-4,TRBV4-1,CASSQGTGNKNIQYF,TGCGCCAGCAGCCAAGGGACAGGGAACAAAAACATTCAGTACTTC
-,TRBD1,TRBJ2-2,TRBV7-9,CASSPVDRGPENTGELFF,TGTGCCAGCAGCCCAGTGGACAGGGGGCCTGAAAACACCGGGGAGCTGTTTTTT
-,TRBD1,TRBJ1-1,TRBV2,CASKFRTGADRNTEAFF,TGTGCCAGCAAATTTAGGACAGGGGCCGACCGGAACACTGAAGCTTTCTTT
-,-,TRBJ1-2,TRBV7-9,CASSLGETDGYTF,TGTGCCAGCAGCTTAGGTGAAACAGATGGCTACACCTTC
-,TRBD1,TRBJ1-6,TRBV25-1,CASRGDRGRGSPLHF,TGTGCCAGCAGAGGGGACAGGGGGCGCGGGTCACCCCTCCACTTT
-,TRBD1,TRBJ1-2,TRBV9,CASSPGQGALGYTF,TGTGCCAGCAGCCCGGGACAGGGCGCTCTTGGCTACACCTTC
-,TRBD2,TRBJ2-3,TRBV4-2,CASSQNLAVDTQYF,TGTGCCAGCAGCCAAAACCTAGCGGTAGATACGCAGTATTTT
-,-,TRBJ1-2,TRBV19,CASSNPSQRGGYTF,TGTGCCAGTAGTAATCCCTCCCAAAGGGGTGGCTACACCTTC
-,TRBD1,TRBJ2-3,TRBV11-2,CASSSPDRATDTQYF,TGTGCCAGCAGCTCTCCCGACAGGGCCACAGATACGCAGTATTTT
-,-,TRBJ2-2,TRBV11-2,CASSLGEWELFF,TGTGCCAGCAGCTTAGGAGAATGGGAGCTGTTTTTT
-,-,TRBJ2-3,TRBV12-3/TRBV12-4,CASSLRDTQYF,TGTGCCAGCAGTTTACGGGATACGCAGTATTTT
-,TRBD1,TRBJ1-2,TRBV12-3/TRBV12-4,CASRRQGTYGYTF,TGTGCCAGCAGACGACAGGGCACCTATGGCTACACCTTC
-,-,TRBJ2-7,TRBV24-1,CATGARGHYEQYF,TGTGCCACCGGGGCACGTGGACACTACGAGCAGTACTTC
-,TRBD1,TRBJ1-1,TRBV27,CASTADRGGTEAFF,TGTGCCAGCACCGCTGACAGGGGAGGCACTGAAGCTTTCTTT
once,TRBD1,TRBJ1-2,TRBV7-2,CASSLKGGGGYGYTF,TGTGCCAGCAGCTTAAAAGGAGGGGGCGGCTATGGCTACACCTTC
-,TRBD1,TRBJ1-2,TRBV6-5,CASTSTGEVYGYTF,TGTGCCAGCACCTCGACAGGGGAGGTATATGGCTACACCTTC
-,-,TRBJ1-5,TRBV7-2,CASSQDRTANQPQHF,TGTGCCAGCAGCCAAGATCGGACAGCCAATCAGCCCCAGCATTTT
-,TRBD1,TRBJ1-4,TRBV25-1,CASSEFGGGTEKLFF,TGTGCCAGCAGTGAATTCGGAGGGGGCACCGAAAAACTGTTTTTT
-,TRBD1,TRBJ1-6,TRBV27,CASSLKQGPPLHF,TGTGCCAGCAGCCTAAAACAGGGGCCACCCCTCCACTTT
-,-,TRBJ2-6,TRBV5-4,CASSLSGGTGANVLTF,TGTGCCAGCAGCTTGAGTGGAGGGACTGGGGCCAACGTCCTGACTTTC
-,-,TRBJ2-7,TRBV4-2,CASSQEGMDRYF,TGTGCCAGCAGCCAAGAAGGGATGGACAGGTACTTC
once,-,TRBJ2-5,TRBV24-1,CATSDWEQGGETQYF,TGTGCCACCAGTGATTGGGAACAGGGAGGGGAGACCCAGTACTTC
-,-,TRBJ2-2,TRBV2,CASRSTGVNTGELFF,TGTGCCAGCAGATCGACAGGTGTGAACACCGGGGAGCTGTTTTTT
-,TRBD1,TRBJ1-2,TRBV29-1,CSVATGGADGYTF,TGCAGCGTTGCAACAGGGGGCGCGGATGGCTACACCTTC
once,-,TRBJ1-1,TRBV19,CASSIIGMRTEAFF,TGTGCCAGTAGTATCATCGGTATGCGAACTGAAGCTTTCTTT
once,-,TRBJ2-1,TRBV5-6,CASSNSLGWSYNEQFF,TGTGCCAGCAGCAATTCTCTAGGTTGGTCCTACAATGAGCAGTTCTTC
-,TRBD1,TRBJ1-6,TRBV19,CASSRVTGVHSPLHF,TGTGCCAGTAGTAGAGTCACAGGGGTACATTCACCCCTCCACTTT
-,-,TRBJ2-7,TRBV11-2,CASSFRGSYEQYF,TGTGCCAGCAGCTTTAGGGGCTCCTACGAGCAGTACTTC
many,TRBD2,TRBJ2-3,TRBV7-2,CASSLGGGATDTQYF,TGTGCCAGCAGCTTAGGCGGGGGGGCGACAGATACGCAGTATTTT
-,-,TRBJ2-7,TRBV6-5,CASTRGPGSYEQYF,TGTGCCAGCACCCGAGGCCCCGGCTCCTACGAGCAGTACTTC
-,-,TRBJ1-3,TRBV10-3,CAISEVAGGNTIYF,TGTGCCATCAGTGAGGTAGCAGGGGGAAACACCATATATTTT
-,-,TRBJ1-1,TRBV4-1,CASSQDTGVAFF,TGCGCCAGCAGCCAAGATACGGGGGTAGCTTTCTTT
-,TRBD1,TRBJ2-7,TRBV5-1,CASKGTGEDEQYF,TGCGCCAGCAAAGGGACAGGTGAAGACGAGCAGTACTTC
once,TRBD2,TRBJ2-1,TRBV5-1,CASSRPSGASYNEQFF,TGCGCCAGCAGCCGCCCGAGCGGGGCGTCCTACAATGAGCAGTTCTTC
-,TRBD1,TRBJ1-1,TRBV6-5,CASSPSGQGGDAFF,TGTGCCAGCAGTCCCTCTGGACAGGGAGGGGACGCTTTCTTT